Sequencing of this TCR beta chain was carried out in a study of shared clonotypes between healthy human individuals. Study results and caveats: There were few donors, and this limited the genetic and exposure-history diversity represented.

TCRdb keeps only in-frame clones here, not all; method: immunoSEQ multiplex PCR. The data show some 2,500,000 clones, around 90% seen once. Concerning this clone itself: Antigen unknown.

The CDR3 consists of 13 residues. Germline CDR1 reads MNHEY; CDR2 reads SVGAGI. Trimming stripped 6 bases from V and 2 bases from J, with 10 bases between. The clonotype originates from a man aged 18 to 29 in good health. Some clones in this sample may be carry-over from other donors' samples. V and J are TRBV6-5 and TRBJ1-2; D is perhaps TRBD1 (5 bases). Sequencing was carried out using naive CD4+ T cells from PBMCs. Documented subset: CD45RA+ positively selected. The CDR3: CASSLRENYGYTF. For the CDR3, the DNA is TGTGCCAGCAGCCTCAGGGAAAACTATGGCTACACCTTC.